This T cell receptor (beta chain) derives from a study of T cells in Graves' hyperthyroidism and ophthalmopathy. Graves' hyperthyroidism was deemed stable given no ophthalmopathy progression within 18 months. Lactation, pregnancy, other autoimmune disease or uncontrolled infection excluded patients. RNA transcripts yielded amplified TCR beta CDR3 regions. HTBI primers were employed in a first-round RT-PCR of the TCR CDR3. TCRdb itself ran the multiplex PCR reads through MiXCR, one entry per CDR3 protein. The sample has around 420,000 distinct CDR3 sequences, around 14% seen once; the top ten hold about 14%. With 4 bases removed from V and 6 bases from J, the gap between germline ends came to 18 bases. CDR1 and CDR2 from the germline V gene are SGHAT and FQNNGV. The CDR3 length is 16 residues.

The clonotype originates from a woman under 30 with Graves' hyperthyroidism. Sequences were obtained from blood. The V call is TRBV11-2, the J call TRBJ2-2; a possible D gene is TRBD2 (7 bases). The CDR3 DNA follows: TGTGCCAGCAGCTGGGGGGGGGCCTGGTCCCCCGGGGAGCTGTTTTTT. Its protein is CASSWGGAWSPGELFF.